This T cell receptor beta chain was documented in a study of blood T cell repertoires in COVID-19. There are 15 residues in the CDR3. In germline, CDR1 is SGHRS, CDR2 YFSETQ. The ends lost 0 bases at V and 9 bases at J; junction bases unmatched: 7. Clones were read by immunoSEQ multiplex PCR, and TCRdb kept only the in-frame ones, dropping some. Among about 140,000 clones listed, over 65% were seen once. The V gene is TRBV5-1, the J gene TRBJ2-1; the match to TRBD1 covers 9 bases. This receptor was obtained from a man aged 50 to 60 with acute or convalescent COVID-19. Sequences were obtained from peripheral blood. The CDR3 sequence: CASSLAGTGYPEQFF. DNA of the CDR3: TGCGCCAGCAGCTTGGCCGGGACAGGGTATCCTGAGCAGTTCTTC.